The present T cell receptor (beta chain) was sequenced within a study of blood T cell repertoires in COVID-19. Study overall: From the United States, Italy and Spain came samples of acute and convalescent COVID-19.

This clone was seen more than once but under ten times. Per germline, CDR1 MGHRA and CDR2 YSYEKL. Trimming left V 5 bases short and J 0 bases short, with 7 bases between. The CDR3 runs to 13 residues. Sequencing was performed with immunoSEQ multiplex PCR; in TCRdb, only in-frame clones are kept and a portion is missing. The sample lists 150,000 to 200,000 clones, 86% occurring once. The sequencing sample was made of peripheral blood. The TCR originated in a woman in her 30s with active or convalescent COVID-19. This rearrangement joins TRBV4-1 to TRBJ1-1; D gene unclear. The CDR3 region is CASSLQMNTEAFF. The CDR3 coding sequence is TGCGCCAGCAGCTTGCAGATGAACACTGAAGCTTTCTTT.